Listed below are T cell receptor beta chains from one sample, sequenced in a study of blood T cell repertoires in COVID-19. Generated by immunoSEQ multiplex PCR, the TCRdb table keeps only in-frame clones and is missing some. The repertoire includes over 150,000 clones, over 80% of them detected once, and around 8% sits in the top ten. Sequenced: peripheral blood. Receptor source: a woman between 65 and 79 years old with COVID-19, enrolled during active disease. Both conserved end residues are part of each CDR3. A D gene is named only where the DNA matches it firmly. Part of the rows lack a size; the others show once, few, many or a class for expanded clones.

j_call d_call clone_size v_call cdr3_nt cdr3_aa
TRBJ1-1 . . TRBV5-6 TGTGCCAGCAGCTTGACCAGAGGCTACATGAACACTGAAGCTTTCTTT CASSLTRGYMNTEAFF
TRBJ2-1 . . TRBV3-1/TRBV3-2 TGTGCCAGCAGCCAAGAAGGGAGGAGCGGGACACCGTTCTTC CASSQEGRSGTPFF
TRBJ1-2 TRBD1 . TRBV2 TGTGCCAGCAGTGAAAACGCAGGGGGCCAATATGGCTACACCTTC CASSENAGGQYGYTF
TRBJ2-7 . once TRBV6-5 TGTGCCAGCAGTTTAGCAGGGAATTCCTACGAGCAGTACTTC CASSLAGNSYEQYF
TRBJ2-1 . . TRBV30 TGTGCCCTAGGGGGGGTGCAGTTCTTC CALGGVQFF
TRBJ2-2 TRBD1 . TRBV2 TGTGCCAGCAGGGGGACAGGGCCCGGGGAGCTGTTTTTT CASRGTGPGELFF
TRBJ1-4 . . TRBV25-1 TGTGCCAGCAGTGATTTGTCTTCAACTAATGAAAAACTGTTTTTT CASSDLSSTNEKLFF
TRBJ2-4 TRBD1 . TRBV3-1/TRBV3-2 TGTGCCAGCAGCCAAACTGACAGGGGGATTGCCAAAAACATTCAGTACTTC CASSQTDRGIAKNIQYF
TRBJ2-2 TRBD2 once TRBV27 TGTGCCAGCAGTTCCTCGACTAGCGGAAACACCGGGGAGCTGTTTTTT CASSSSTSGNTGELFF
TRBJ2-5 TRBD2 . TRBV18 TGTGCCAGCTCACCAGAGCTAGCGGGAGGAGAGACCCAGTACTTC CASSPELAGGETQYF
TRBJ1-1 TRBD1 . TRBV28 TGTGCCAGCAGTTTACCCCCGGGACAGATTACCGAAGCTTTCTTT CASSLPPGQITEAFF
TRBJ1-2 . . TRBV5-1 TGCGCCAGCAGCCTAGACAGACACGGGGGTGACTATGGCTACACCTTC CASSLDRHGGDYGYTF
TRBJ2-1 TRBD2 . TRBV6-2/TRBV6-3 TGTGCCAGCAGTACACCGGGACTAGCGGGAGGGGTCAGGGAGCAGTTCTTC CASSTPGLAGGVREQFF
TRBJ2-3 . . TRBV9 TGTGCCAGCAGCGTAGGATTGGACTCCCCTAGCACAGATACGCAGTATTTT CASSVGLDSPSTDTQYF
TRBJ1-6 . . TRBV5-1 TGCGCCAGCAGCTTGGCTCTTAGTCAATCACCCCTCCACTTT CASSLALSQSPLHF
TRBJ2-1 . . TRBV2 TGTGCCAGCAGTGGCTCCATGGGCGGGATTACGTATGAGCAGTTCTTC CASSGSMGGITYEQFF
TRBJ2-1 TRBD2 . TRBV6-4 TGTGCCAGCAGTGCCGGACTAGCGGGGGCTACCTACAATGAGCAGTTCTTC CASSAGLAGATYNEQFF
TRBJ1-2 . . TRBV12-3/TRBV12-4 TGTGCCAGCAGTTACGACAGGCCCAGAATATACACCTTC CASSYDRPRIYTF
TRBJ2-7 . . TRBV7-2 TGTGCCAGCAGCCCTACAGGGCAGGGCTACGAGCAGTACTTC CASSPTGQGYEQYF
TRBJ1-2 . . TRBV6-2/TRBV6-3 TGTGCCAGCAGTCCATGGGCTGGGGGCTACACCTTC CASSPWAGGYTF
TRBJ2-5 . . TRBV5-6 TGTGCCAGCAGCTTGCAAGCGCTGACTAGGGAGACCCAGTACTTC CASSLQALTRETQYF
TRBJ2-1 TRBD2 . TRBV9 TGTGCCAGCAGCTCCAGCGGGAGCTCCTACAATGAGCAGTTCTTC CASSSSGSSYNEQFF
TRBJ2-4 . . TRBV19 TGTGCCAGTAGTGATGGACAGCTAGCCAAAAACATTCAGTACTTC CASSDGQLAKNIQYF
TRBJ2-1 TRBD1 . TRBV18 TGTGCCAGCTCGCCCGGGACAGGGGGGTTTGAGCAGTTCTTC CASSPGTGGFEQFF
TRBJ2-3 . . TRBV5-1 TGCGCCAGCGGTCACTCCTATCCGCAGTATTTT CASGHSYPQYF
TRBJ2-7 TRBD2 . TRBV24-1 TGTGCCACCAGTGCTCGCGGGAGTTCCTACGAGCAGTACTTC CATSARGSSYEQYF
TRBJ2-6 TRBD1 . TRBV28 TGTGCCAGCAGCCCAGGGGGCGCCGGGGCCAACGTCCTGACTTTC CASSPGGAGANVLTF
TRBJ1-5 TRBD1 . TRBV5-1 TGCGCCAGCAGCTTAGGACAGGGACGCAATCAGCCCCAGCATTTT CASSLGQGRNQPQHF
TRBJ1-1 . . TRBV5-1 TGCGCCAGCAGCTTCCAAGGGGCGATGGGGGCTTTCTTT CASSFQGAMGAFF
TRBJ2-1 . . TRBV9 TGTGCCAGCAGCGTAGCTCGTGCGGGCGACAATGAGCAGTTCTTC CASSVARAGDNEQFF
TRBJ1-4 TRBD1 . TRBV4-2 TGTGCCAGCAGCCAAAGGACAGGGAATGGAAAACTGTTTTTT CASSQRTGNGKLFF
TRBJ1-2 TRBD1 few TRBV19 TGTGCCAGTGGGGATTCCGGGACAGGGATCTTTGGCTACACCTTC CASGDSGTGIFGYTF
TRBJ2-2 . . TRBV27 TGTGCCAGCAGATATAACGGACAGAACACCGGGGAGCTGTTTTTT CASRYNGQNTGELFF
TRBJ2-1 TRBD1 . TRBV6-2/TRBV6-3 TGTGCCAGCAGTCAAGAGGACAGGTTTGCCAATGAGCAGTTCTTC CASSQEDRFANEQFF
TRBJ1-4 TRBD1 . TRBV6-1 TGTGCCAGCAGTGAAATACAGGGGGCGGCTAATGAAAAACTGTTTTTT CASSEIQGAANEKLFF
TRBJ2-5 TRBD1 . TRBV5-5 TGTGCCAGCAGCATAGGACAGGGTAGGGAGACCCAGTACTTC CASSIGQGRETQYF
TRBJ2-2 . . TRBV7-9 TGTGCCAGCAGCTTAAGGCAGACTATGAACACCGGGGAGCTGTTTTTT CASSLRQTMNTGELFF
TRBJ2-2 TRBD2 . TRBV7-3 TGTGCCAGCAGGCGCGGACTAGCGGGGGTAAACACCGGGGAGCTGTTTTTT CASRRGLAGVNTGELFF
TRBJ2-1 TRBD1 . TRBV11-3 TGTGCCAGCAGCTTAGTAGGGACAGTTGACAATGAGCAGTTCTTC CASSLVGTVDNEQFF
TRBJ1-3 TRBD1 . TRBV28 TGTGCCAGCAGTCAACCTTTTGGGACAGGCGAGCAGAGAAACACCATATATTTT CASSQPFGTGEQRNTIYF
TRBJ2-7 TRBD1 . TRBV30 TGTGCCTGGAGTGTGAGGGGGCCAAGGTCCTACGAGCAGTACTTC CAWSVRGPRSYEQYF
TRBJ2-6 TRBD1 . TRBV7-2 TGTGCCAGCAGCCCGGACAGGGCTGTCCTCTCTGGGGCCAACGTCCTGACTTTC CASSPDRAVLSGANVLTF
TRBJ1-2 TRBD1 . TRBV20-1 TGCAGTGCTAGTCTGGGACAGGCGATCTATGGCTACACCTTC CSASLGQAIYGYTF
TRBJ2-3 TRBD1 . TRBV6-5 TGTGCCAGCCTCGGACAGGCTAGAGGCACGCAGTATTTT CASLGQARGTQYF
TRBJ1-2 . once TRBV2 TGTGCCAGCAGTGGAGCCGACAGTGATACTAACTATGGCTACACCTTC CASSGADSDTNYGYTF
TRBJ1-3 . . TRBV5-1 TGCGCCAGCAGCTTAAGAGGACAGCTCTCTGGAAACACCATATATTTT CASSLRGQLSGNTIYF
TRBJ2-5 TRBD1 . TRBV5-4 TGTGCCAGCAGCTGGGACAGGGGGAATCAAGAGACCCAGTACTTC CASSWDRGNQETQYF
TRBJ2-4 TRBD1 . TRBV5-1 TGCGCCAGCAGCGAACAGGGGGGAAACATTCAGTACTTC CASSEQGGNIQYF
TRBJ1-2 . few TRBV5-1 TGCGCCAGCAGCTCCCCCATGGGGGCAGGGGGCTACACCTTC CASSSPMGAGGYTF
TRBJ1-5 . . TRBV30 TGTGCCTGGAGTGGGGGAGTTAGCAATCAGCCCCAGCATTTT CAWSGGVSNQPQHF
TRBJ2-5 TRBD2 . TRBV7-2 TGTGCCAGCAGCTCAAGGGACTATATAAAGACCCAGTACTTC CASSSRDYIKTQYF
TRBJ1-6 . few TRBV3-1/TRBV3-2 TGTGCCAGCAGCCAAAGGAGGGACCGGTCACCCCTCCACTTT CASSQRRDRSPLHF
TRBJ1-2 TRBD1 once TRBV6-2/TRBV6-3 TGTGCCAGCAGTTACGTCCTGGCGACAGGGCAAGGCTACACCTTC CASSYVLATGQGYTF
TRBJ2-7 . many TRBV7-9 TGTGCCAGCAGCGGGGAGGGGGGGCCCTACGAGCAGTACTTC CASSGEGGPYEQYF
TRBJ1-4 . . TRBV2 TGTGCCAGCACCCGAGAGGAGGCAACTAATGAAAAACTGTTTTTT CASTREEATNEKLFF
TRBJ2-1 TRBD2 . TRBV5-1 TGCGCCAGTTCAGTGTTGCTAGCGGGAGTTGATGAGCAGTTCTTC CASSVLLAGVDEQFF
TRBJ2-2 TRBD2 . TRBV11-3 TGTGCCAGCAGCTTAGAGTTTTACGTAGCGGGAGGTCGCACCGGGGAGCTGTTTTTT CASSLEFYVAGGRTGELFF
TRBJ2-5 . . TRBV27 TGTGCCAGCAGTCCATCTTGGGCTAGCGAAGAGACCCAGTACTTC CASSPSWASEETQYF
TRBJ1-1 TRBD1 . TRBV7-2 TGTGCCAGCAGCTTAGCAGGGGGCTCCAGTGGCCCGGACAGACTCAACACTGAAGCTTTCTTT CASSLAGGSSGPDRLNTEAFF
TRBJ2-7 TRBD1 . TRBV27 TGTGCCAGCAGTGCAAACAGGGGGCCCTCTCCCAACGAGCAGTACTTC CASSANRGPSPNEQYF